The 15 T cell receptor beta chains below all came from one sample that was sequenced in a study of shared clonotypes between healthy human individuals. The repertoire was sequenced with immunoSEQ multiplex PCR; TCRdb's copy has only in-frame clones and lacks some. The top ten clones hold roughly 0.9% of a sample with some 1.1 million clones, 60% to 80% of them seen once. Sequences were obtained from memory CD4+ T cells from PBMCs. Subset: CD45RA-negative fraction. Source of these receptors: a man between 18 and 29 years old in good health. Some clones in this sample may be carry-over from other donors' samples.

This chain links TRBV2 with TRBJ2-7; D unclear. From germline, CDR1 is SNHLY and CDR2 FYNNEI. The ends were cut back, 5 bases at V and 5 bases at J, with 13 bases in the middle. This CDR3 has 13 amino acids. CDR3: CASSRDHRHEQYF. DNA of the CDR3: TGTGCCAGCAGTAGGGATCACCGGCACGAGCAGTACTTC.

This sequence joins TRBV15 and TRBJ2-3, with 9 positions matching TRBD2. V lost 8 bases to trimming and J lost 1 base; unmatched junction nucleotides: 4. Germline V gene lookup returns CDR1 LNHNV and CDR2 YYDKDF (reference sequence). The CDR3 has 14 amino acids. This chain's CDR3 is CATGAGGRTDTQYF. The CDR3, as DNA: TGTGCCACCGGGGCGGGAGGGCGCACAGATACGCAGTATTTT.

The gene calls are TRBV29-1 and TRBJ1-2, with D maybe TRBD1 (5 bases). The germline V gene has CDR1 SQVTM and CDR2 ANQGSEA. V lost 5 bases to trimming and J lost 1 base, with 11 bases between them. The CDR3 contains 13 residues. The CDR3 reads CSVRPGYNYGYTF. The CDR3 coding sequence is TGCAGCGTTCGTCCAGGGTATAACTATGGCTACACCTTC.

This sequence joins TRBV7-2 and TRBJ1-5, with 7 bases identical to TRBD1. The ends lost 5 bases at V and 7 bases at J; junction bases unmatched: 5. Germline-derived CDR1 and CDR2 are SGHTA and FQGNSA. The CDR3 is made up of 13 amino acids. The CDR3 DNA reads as TGTGCCAGCAGCCAAGACAGGGTCCAGCCCCAGCATTTT. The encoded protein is CASSQDRVQPQHF.

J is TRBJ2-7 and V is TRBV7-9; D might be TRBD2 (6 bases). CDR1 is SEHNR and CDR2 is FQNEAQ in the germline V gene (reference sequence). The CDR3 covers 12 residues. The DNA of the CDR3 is TGTGCTGGCGGGGCTCCCGATTACGAGCAGTACTTC. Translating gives CAGGAPDYEQYF. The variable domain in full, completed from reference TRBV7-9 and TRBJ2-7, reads DTGVSQNPRHKITKRGQNVTFRCDPISEHNRLYWYRQTLGQGPEFLTYFQNEAQLEKSRLLSDRFSAERPKGSFSTLEIQRTEQGDSAMYLCAGGAPDYEQYFGPGTRLTVT.

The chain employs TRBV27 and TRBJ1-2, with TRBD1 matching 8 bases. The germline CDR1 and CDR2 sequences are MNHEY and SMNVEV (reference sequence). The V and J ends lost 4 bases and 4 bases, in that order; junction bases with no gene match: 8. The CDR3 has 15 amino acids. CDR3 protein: CASSWYGQGSYGYTF. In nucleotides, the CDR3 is TGTGCCAGCAGTTGGTATGGACAGGGTAGCTATGGCTACACCTTC.

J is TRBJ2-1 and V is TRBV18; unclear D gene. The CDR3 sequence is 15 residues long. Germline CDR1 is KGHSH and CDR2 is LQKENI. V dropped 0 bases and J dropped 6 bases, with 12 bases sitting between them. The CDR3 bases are TGTGCCAGCTCACCACCAAGCATTGACGGCAATGAGCAGTTCTTC. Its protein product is CASSPPSIDGNEQFF.

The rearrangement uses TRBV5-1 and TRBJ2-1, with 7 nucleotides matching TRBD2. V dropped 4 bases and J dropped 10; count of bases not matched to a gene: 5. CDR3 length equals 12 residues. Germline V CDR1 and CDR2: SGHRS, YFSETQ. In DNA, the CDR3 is TGCGCCAGCAGCAAGACTAGCTCGGAGCAGTTCTTC. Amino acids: CASSKTSSEQFF.

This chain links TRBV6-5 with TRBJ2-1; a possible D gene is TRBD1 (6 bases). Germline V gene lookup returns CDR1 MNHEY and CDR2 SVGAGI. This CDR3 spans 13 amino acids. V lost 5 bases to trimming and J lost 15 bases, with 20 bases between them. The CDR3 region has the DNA TGTGCCAGCAGTCCACAGGGACAACTCCCTCCGTTCTTC. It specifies CASSPQGQLPPFF.

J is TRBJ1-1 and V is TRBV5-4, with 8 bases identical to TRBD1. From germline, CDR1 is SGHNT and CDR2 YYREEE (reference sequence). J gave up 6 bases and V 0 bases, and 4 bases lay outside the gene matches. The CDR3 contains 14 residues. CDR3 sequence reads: CASSLGTGLPEAFF. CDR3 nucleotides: TGTGCCAGCAGCTTGGGGACAGGGCTGCCTGAAGCTTTCTTT.

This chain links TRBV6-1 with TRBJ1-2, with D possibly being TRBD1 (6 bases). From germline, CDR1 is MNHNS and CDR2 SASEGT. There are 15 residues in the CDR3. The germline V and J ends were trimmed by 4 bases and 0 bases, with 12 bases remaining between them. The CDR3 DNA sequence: TGTGCCAGCAGTGCCTGGGGGGCTGCTAACTATGGCTACACCTTC. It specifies CASSAWGAANYGYTF.

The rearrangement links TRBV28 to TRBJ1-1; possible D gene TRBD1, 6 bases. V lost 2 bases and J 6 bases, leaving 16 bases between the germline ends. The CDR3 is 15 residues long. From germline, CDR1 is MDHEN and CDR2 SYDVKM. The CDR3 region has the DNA TGTGCCAGCAGTTTAGTGGAGGGGGGAATCGCTGAAGCTTTCTTT. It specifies CASSLVEGGIAEAFF.

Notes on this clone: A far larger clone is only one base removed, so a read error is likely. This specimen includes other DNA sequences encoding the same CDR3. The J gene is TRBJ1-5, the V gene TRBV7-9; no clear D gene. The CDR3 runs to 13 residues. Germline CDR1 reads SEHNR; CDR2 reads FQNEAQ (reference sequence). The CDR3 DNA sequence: TGTGCTAGCAGCGTTCTCGACGGCCAGCCCCAGCATTTT. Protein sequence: CASSVLDGQPQHF.

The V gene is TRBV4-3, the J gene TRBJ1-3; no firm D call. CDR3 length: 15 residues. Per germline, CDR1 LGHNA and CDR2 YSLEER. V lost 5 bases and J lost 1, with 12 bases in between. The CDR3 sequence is CASSNGPLSGNTIYF. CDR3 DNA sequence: TGCGCCAGCAGCAACGGGCCTTTATCTGGAAACACCATATATTTT.

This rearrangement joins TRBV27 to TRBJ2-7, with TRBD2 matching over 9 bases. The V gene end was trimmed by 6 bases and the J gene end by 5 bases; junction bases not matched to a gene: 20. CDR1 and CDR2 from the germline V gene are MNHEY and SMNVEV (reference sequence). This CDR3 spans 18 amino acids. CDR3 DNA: TGTGCCAGCAGGAAAATAGCGGGAGTCGTCAAAAGTCACCACGAGCAGTACTTC. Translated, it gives CASRKIAGVVKSHHEQYF.